A single sample gave rise to the 10 T cell receptor beta chains below, sequenced in a study of T cell responses to AZD1222 COVID-19 vaccine. TCRdb keeps only in-frame clones here, not all; method: immunoSEQ multiplex PCR. Of approximately 70,000 clones in the sample, 86% were seen once. The input for sequencing was peripheral blood, taken on day 0 of AZD1222 vaccination. These receptor sequences come from an adult in good health.

The V and J genes are TRBV27 and TRBJ2-1; the match to TRBD1 covers 7 bases. CDR1 is MNHEY, CDR2 SMNVEV, per germline (reference sequence). V shed 6 bases and J 4 bases; nucleotides not matched to a gene: 3. This CDR3 spans 13 amino acids. The CDR3 spells CASRTGYYNEQFF. Written as DNA, the CDR3 is TGTGCCAGCAGGACAGGGTATTACAATGAGCAGTTCTTC.

This clone was seen just once. The rearrangement uses TRBV15 and TRBJ2-7, with unresolved D. The CDR3 has 15 residues. Germline V gene sequence: CDR1 LNHNV, CDR2 YYDKDF (reference sequence). V lost 3 bases, J lost 3 bases, and 15 bases lay in between. CDR3 in amino acids: CATSRGPAGRYEQYF. As DNA, the CDR3 is TGTGCCACCAGCAGGGGCCCCGCCGGCCGCTACGAGCAGTACTTC.

This sequence joins TRBV5-4 and TRBJ2-7; TRBD1 is a possible D gene (6 bases). Per germline, CDR1 SGHNT and CDR2 YYREEE (reference sequence). The CDR3 sequence is 14 residues long. The ends were cut back, 4 bases at V and 2 bases at J, with 13 bases in the middle. The CDR3 bases are TGTGCCAGCAGCCAAGGACAGTTCCCCTACGAGCAGTACTTC. Protein sequence: CASSQGQFPYEQYF. The variable domain in full, with the rest retrieved from reference TRBV5-4 and TRBJ2-7, is ETGVTQSPTHLIKTRGQQVTLRCSSQSGHNTVSWYQQALGQGPQFIFQYYREEENGRGNFPPRFSGLQFPNYSSELNVNALELDDSALYLCASSQGQFPYEQYFGPGTRLTVT.

This chain links TRBV12-3 or TRBV12-4 with TRBJ1-4; D call uncertain. The CDR3 covers 13 residues. Trimming removed 8 bases from V and 8 bases from J, with 15 bases in between. The CDR3 nucleotides read TGTGCCAGCGTGGGTCGTGTCCGGGAAAAACTGTTTTTT. This sequence encodes CASVGRVREKLFF.

The genes are TRBV5-6 and TRBJ2-3; D gene uncertain. V dropped 5 bases and J dropped 1 base, with 14 bases sitting between them. Germline CDR1 reads SGHDT; CDR2 reads YYEEEE. This CDR3 comprises 15 residues. The CDR3 sequence: CASSLGPDGTDTQYF. CDR3 bases: TGTGCCAGCAGTCTAGGCCCGGACGGCACAGATACGCAGTATTTT.

The J gene is TRBJ2-7, the V gene TRBV9, with TRBD1 identical over 9 bases. The CDR3 extends over 15 amino acids. Germline V CDR1 and CDR2: SGDLS, YYNGEE. The J segment lost 4 bases and the V segment lost 5 bases, leaving 10 bases of the junction unmatched. CDR3 coding DNA: TGTGCCAGCAGTCGTAGCCTAGACAGGGGGTACGAGCAGTACTTC. Amino acid sequence: CASSRSLDRGYEQYF.

The CDR3 loop reads CASSKVPGVDNEQFF. DNA for the CDR3: TGTGCCAGCAGCAAAGTCCCGGGAGTGGACAATGAGCAGTTCTTC. V gene TRBV21-1 combines with J gene TRBJ2-1; the listed D gene, TRBD2, was not tested against the DNA. TRBV21-1 is listed as a pseudogene. CDR3 length: 15 residues.

About this clone: This sample also contains other DNA sequences that code for the same CDR3. V usage is TRBV3-1 (or the pseudogene TRBV3-2) and J usage is TRBJ1-5, with D possibly TRBD1 on 6 matching bases. The V gene's germline CDR1 is LGHDT and CDR2 YNNKEL (reference sequence). Trimming pared 1 base from V and 3 bases from J, leaving 7 bases between. This CDR3 spans 14 amino acids. The DNA for the CDR3 is TGTGCCAGCAGCCAAGGGACAGCCAATCAGCCCCAGCATTTT. Translation gives CASSQGTANQPQHF.

The chain employs TRBV9 and TRBJ2-1, with 10 bases fitting TRBD2. With V trimmed by 4 bases and J by 9 bases, 13 bases remained unmatched. The CDR3 length is 16 residues. Germline V lookup: CDR1 SGDLS, CDR2 YYNGEE. The CDR3 region is CASSSQGLAGVGEQFF. The CDR3, as DNA: TGTGCCAGCAGCTCACAGGGCCTAGCGGGAGTTGGTGAGCAGTTCTTC.

The chain combines TRBV12-3 or TRBV12-4 with TRBJ2-5; D is unclear. There are 13 residues in the CDR3. The V end was cut by 2 bases, the J end by 2 bases, with 6 bases between. The CDR3 region has the DNA TGTGCCAGCAGTTTACAGATTCAAGAGACCCAGTACTTC. Amino acids: CASSLQIQETQYF.